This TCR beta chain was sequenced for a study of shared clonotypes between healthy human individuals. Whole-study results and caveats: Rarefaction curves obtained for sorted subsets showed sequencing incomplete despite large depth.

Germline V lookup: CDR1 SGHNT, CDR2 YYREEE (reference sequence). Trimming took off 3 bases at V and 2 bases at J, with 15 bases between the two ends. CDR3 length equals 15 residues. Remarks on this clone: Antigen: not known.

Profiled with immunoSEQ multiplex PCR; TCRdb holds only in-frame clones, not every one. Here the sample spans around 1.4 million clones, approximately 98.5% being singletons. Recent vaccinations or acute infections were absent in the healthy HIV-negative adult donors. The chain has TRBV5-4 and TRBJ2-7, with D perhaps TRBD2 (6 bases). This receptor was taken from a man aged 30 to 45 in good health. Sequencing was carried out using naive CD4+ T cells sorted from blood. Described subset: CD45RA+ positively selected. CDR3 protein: CASSSTTSRTYEQYF. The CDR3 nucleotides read TGTGCCAGCAGCTCAACGACTAGTAGGACCTACGAGCAGTACTTC.